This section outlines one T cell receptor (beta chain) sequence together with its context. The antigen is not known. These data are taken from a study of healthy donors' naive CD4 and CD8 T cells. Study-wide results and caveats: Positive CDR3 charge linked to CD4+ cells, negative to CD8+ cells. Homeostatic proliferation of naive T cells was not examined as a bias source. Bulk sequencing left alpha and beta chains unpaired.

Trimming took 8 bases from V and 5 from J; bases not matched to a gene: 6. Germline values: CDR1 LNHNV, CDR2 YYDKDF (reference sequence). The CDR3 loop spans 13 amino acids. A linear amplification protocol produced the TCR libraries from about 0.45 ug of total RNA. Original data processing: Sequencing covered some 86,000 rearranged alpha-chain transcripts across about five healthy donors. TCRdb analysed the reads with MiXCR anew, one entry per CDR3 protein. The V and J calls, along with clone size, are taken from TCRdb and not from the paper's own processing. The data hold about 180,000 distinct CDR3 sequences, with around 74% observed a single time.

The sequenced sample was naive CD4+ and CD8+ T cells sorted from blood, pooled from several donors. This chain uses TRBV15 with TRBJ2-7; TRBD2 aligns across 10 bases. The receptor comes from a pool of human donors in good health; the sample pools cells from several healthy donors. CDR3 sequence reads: CATEREGCHEQYF. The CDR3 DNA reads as TGTGCCACCGAGCGGGAGGGCTGCCACGAGCAGTACTTC. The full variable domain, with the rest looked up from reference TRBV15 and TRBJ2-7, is DAMVIQNPRYQVTQFGKPVTLSCSQTLNHNVMYWYQQKSSQAPKLLFHYYDKDFNNEADTPDNFQSRRPNTSFCFLDIRSPGLGDTAMYLCATEREGCHEQYFGPGTRLTVT.